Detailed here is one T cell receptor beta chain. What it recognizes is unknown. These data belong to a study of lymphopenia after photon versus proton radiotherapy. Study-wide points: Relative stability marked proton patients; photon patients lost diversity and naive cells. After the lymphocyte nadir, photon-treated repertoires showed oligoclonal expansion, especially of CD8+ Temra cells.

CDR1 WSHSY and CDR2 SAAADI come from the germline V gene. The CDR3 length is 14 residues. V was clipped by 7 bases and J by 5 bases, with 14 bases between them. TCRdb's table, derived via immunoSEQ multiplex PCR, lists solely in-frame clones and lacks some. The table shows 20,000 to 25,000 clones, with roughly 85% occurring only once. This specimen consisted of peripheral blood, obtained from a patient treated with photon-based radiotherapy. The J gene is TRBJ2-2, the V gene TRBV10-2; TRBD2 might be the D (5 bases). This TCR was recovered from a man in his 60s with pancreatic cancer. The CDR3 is CASNEERVTGELFF. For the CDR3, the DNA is TGCGCCAGCAACGAAGAGAGGGTTACCGGGGAGCTGTTTTTT.